This T cell receptor beta chain was identified in a study of T cell clonotyping in hematopoietic cell transplantation. Libraries were prepared by immunoSEQ multiplex PCR; TCRdb keeps only in-frame clonotypes and omits some of them. The table lists almost 20,000 clones, approximately 79% of them singletons, with approximately 15% in the top ten. CDR3 length: 13 amino acids. The germline gives CDR1 GTSNPN, CDR2 SVGIG (reference sequence). The V segment lost 8 bases and the J segment 4 bases; nucleotides outside the gene matches: 9. The clonotype comes from a man between 60 and 75 years old in good health. Some clones in this sample may be carry-over from other donors' samples. This chain uses TRBV30 with TRBJ1-1, with TRBD1 identical over 8 bases. The sequencing input was peripheral blood mononuclear cells. The CDR3 here is CAVHRGVVTEAFF. The CDR3 DNA reads as TGTGCCGTTCACAGGGGGGTCGTCACTGAAGCTTTCTTT. Complete variable domain (other parts from reference TRBV30 and TRBJ1-1): SQTIHQWPATLVQPVGSPLSLECTVEGTSNPNLYWYRQAAGRGLQLLFYSVGIGQISSEVPQNLSASRPQDRQFILSSKKLLLSDSGFYLCAVHRGVVTEAFFGQGTRLTVV.